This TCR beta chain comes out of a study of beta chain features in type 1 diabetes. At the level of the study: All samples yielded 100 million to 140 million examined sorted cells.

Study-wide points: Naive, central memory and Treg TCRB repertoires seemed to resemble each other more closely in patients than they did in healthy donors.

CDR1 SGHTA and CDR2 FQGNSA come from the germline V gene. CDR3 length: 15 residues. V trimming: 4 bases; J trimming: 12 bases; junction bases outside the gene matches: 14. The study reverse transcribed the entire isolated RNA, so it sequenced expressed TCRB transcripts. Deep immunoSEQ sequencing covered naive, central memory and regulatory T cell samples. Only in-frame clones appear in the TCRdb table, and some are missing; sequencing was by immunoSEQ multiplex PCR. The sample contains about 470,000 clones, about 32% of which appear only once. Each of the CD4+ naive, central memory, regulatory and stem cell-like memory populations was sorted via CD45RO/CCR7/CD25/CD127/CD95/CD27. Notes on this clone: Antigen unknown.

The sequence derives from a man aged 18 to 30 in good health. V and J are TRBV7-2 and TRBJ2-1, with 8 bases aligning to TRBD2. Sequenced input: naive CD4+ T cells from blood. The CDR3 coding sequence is TGTGCCAGCAGCTCCCCGGGACTAGTTCCGACCCGGCAGTTCTTC. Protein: CASSSPGLVPTRQFF.